These 10 T cell receptor beta chains were sequenced from one sample in a study of CD8 T cells in Susac syndrome. RNA totalling roughly 0.5 to 1 ug underwent reverse transcription with random hexamers. TCRdb re-called the immunoSEQ multiplex PCR reads with MiXCR, one entry per CDR3 protein. The sample lists approximately 110,000 distinct CDR3 sequences, 90% to 95% occurring once. Sequencing input: CD4+ T cells from PBMCs. These receptors were collected from a human donor in good health.

The chain uses TRBV12-3 or TRBV12-4 and TRBJ2-1; tentative D call: TRBD2 (6 bases). V shed 8 bases and J shed 5 bases, with 13 bases lying between them. CDR3 length equals 13 residues. The CDR3 sequence is CASLRRVDNEQFF. Written as DNA, the CDR3 is TGTGCCAGCTTGCGGAGGGTAGACAATGAGCAGTTCTTC.

This chain links TRBV28 with TRBJ1-1; D unclear. Trimming took 6 bases from V and 5 from J, leaving 13 bases between them. The CDR3 totals 13 residues. Germline assignment: CDR1 MDHEN and CDR2 SYDVKM. The CDR3 reads CASSHYKRTEAFF. The CDR3 nucleotides are TGTGCCAGCAGCCATTACAAGAGGACTGAAGCTTTCTTT.

A single count supports this clonotype. The genes are TRBV5-4 and TRBJ2-2, with 9 bases lining up with TRBD1. The CDR3 loop spans 15 amino acids. V shed 3 bases and J 6 bases; nucleotides not matched to a gene: 6. Germline V gene data show CDR1 as SGHNT and CDR2 as YYREEE (reference sequence). CDR3 residues: CASSSWDRAAGELFF. The CDR3 region has the DNA TGTGCCAGCAGCTCCTGGGACAGGGCAGCCGGGGAGCTGTTTTTT.

The chain uses TRBV3-1 and TRBJ1-1; D ambiguous. The CDR3 is 12 residues long. Trimming cost V 2 bases and J 7 bases, with 8 bases left between them. Germline V gene data show CDR1 as LGHDT and CDR2 as YNNKEL (reference sequence). CDR3 DNA sequence: TGTGCCAGCAGCCAACCGAGAGGTGAAGCTTTCTTT. Its protein is CASSQPRGEAFF. The whole variable domain, filled in from reference TRBV3-1 and TRBJ1-1, reads DTAVSQTPKYLVTQMGNDKSIKCEQNLGHDTMYWYKQDSKKFLKIMFSYNNKELIINETVPNRFSPKSPDKAHLNLHINSLELGDSAVYFCASSQPRGEAFFGQGTRLTVV.

This clonotype has just one count. This sequence joins TRBV6-2 or TRBV6-3 and TRBJ1-5, with a weak D call TRBD1 (5 bases). V lost 2 bases and J lost 5, with 10 bases in between. Germline V gene data show CDR1 as MNHEY and CDR2 as SVGEGT. The CDR3 has 14 residues. The CDR3 sequence is CASSYGTRYQPQHF. CDR3 sequence (DNA): TGTGCCAGCAGTTACGGGACCCGATATCAGCCCCAGCATTTT.

This clonotype has a single count. The rearrangement links TRBV19 to TRBJ2-1; D gene unclear. Per the germline V gene, CDR1 is LNHDA and CDR2 is SQIVND (reference sequence). This CDR3 has 12 amino acids. Trimming removed 7 bases at V and 13 bases at J, with 17 bases between. The CDR3 bases are TGTGCCAGTACCTCACTTTTTGGAGAACAGTTCTTC. It specifies CASTSLFGEQFF.

The gene calls are TRBV5-6 and TRBJ1-1, with a tentative D call TRBD1 (6 bases). Germline V gene sequence: CDR1 SGHDT, CDR2 YYEEEE. The CDR3 extends over 12 amino acids. The V end was cut by 1 base, the J end by 6 bases, with 7 bases between. In nucleotides, the CDR3 is TGTGCCAGCAGCTTGAGGGGGGCTGAAGCTTTCTTT. This sequence encodes CASSLRGAEAFF.

The chain joins TRBV20-1 to TRBJ1-2; D remains ambiguous. Trimming took 5 bases from V and 5 from J, leaving 12 bases between them. Looked up from germline, CDR1 is DFQATT and CDR2 is SNEGSKA (reference sequence). This CDR3 comprises 12 residues. CDR3 bases: TGCAGTGCTGGTGGACTGAGTTATGGCTACACCTTC. Amino acid sequence: CSAGGLSYGYTF.

This clonotype came up a few times. V gene TRBV27 combines with J gene TRBJ2-7; 8 nucleotides agree with TRBD2. Germline loops: CDR1 MNHEY, CDR2 SMNVEV (reference sequence). The length of the CDR3 is 15 residues. J was trimmed by 4 bases and V by 5 bases; bases with no gene match: 10. CDR3 nucleotides: TGTGCCAGCAGTAGCGGGAGCGTTGGGTTGTACGAGCAGTACTTC. Its translation is CASSSGSVGLYEQYF.

This chain joins TRBV4-3 and TRBJ1-1, with a tentative D call TRBD1 (5 bases). The V gene lost 4 bases and the J gene lost 5 bases, with 11 bases spanning the gap. This CDR3 is built from 13 residues. CDR1 and CDR2 from the germline V gene are LGHNA and YSLEER. The DNA of the CDR3 is TGCGCCAGCAGCCCCGTGGGGGGAACTGAAGCTTTCTTT. Encoded protein: CASSPVGGTEAFF.